This T cell receptor beta chain derives from a study of cytomegalovirus exposure and HLA in healthy donors. The PCR contained 60 Vbeta and 13 Jbeta primers. The assay was immunoSEQ multiplex PCR, and TCRdb's table has in-frame clones only and misses some. The data contain some 120,000 clones, around 8.5% of them singletons. Donors likely had unrecorded immune exposures despite being nominally healthy when sampled. The sample consisted of PBMCs. The TCR was taken from a man between 40 and 49 years old in good health and CMV-seronegative.

CDR3 residues: CASSQEMAGLREQYF. DNA of the CDR3: TGTGCCAGCAGCCAAGAGATGGCAGGGCTCCGGGAGCAGTACTTC. The rearrangement joins TRBV14 to TRBJ2-7, with D possibly matching TRBD1 (5 bases). Germline lookup yields CDR1 SGHDN and CDR2 FVKESK. The ends were cut back, 0 bases at V and 7 bases at J, with 16 bases in the middle. This CDR3 comprises 15 residues. The whole variable domain, filled in from reference TRBV14 and TRBJ2-7, reads EAGVTQFPSHSVIEKGQTVTLRCDPISGHDNLYWYRRVMGKEIKFLLHFVKESKQDESGMPNNRFLAERTGGTYSTLKVQPAELEDSGVYFCASSQEMAGLREQYFGPGTRLTVT.